This TCR beta chain was recovered during a study of shared clonotypes between healthy human individuals. Background on the study: Those who served as donors were a couple of women and a few men between the ages of 18 and 49.

Germline V gene lookup returns CDR1 SGHTA and CDR2 FQGTGA. This CDR3 is 12 amino acids long. Deletions cut 2 bases from V and 5 bases from J, with 6 bases between. Assay used: immunoSEQ multiplex PCR; TCRdb lists only in-frame clones, some missing. The data contain around 1.6 million clones, 98% of them singletons. Study-level findings and limits: Larger estimated richness was generally seen in naive subsets than in memory subsets.

This clone appeared a single time. Its target is unknown. The same CDR3 is also encoded by other DNA sequences in this sample. This TCR was sampled from a man in his thirties or forties in good health. The sample taken for sequencing was naive CD4+ T cells sorted from blood. Subset: CD45RA+ positively selected. The V gene is TRBV7-3, the J gene TRBJ2-5, with D possibly TRBD1 on 5 matching bases. The DNA for the CDR3 is TGTGCCAGCAGCTTACCAGGGGAGACCCAGTACTTC. Translated: CASSLPGETQYF. The whole variable domain, filled in from reference TRBV7-3 and TRBJ2-5, reads GAGVSQTPSNKVTEKGKYVELRCDPISGHTALYWYRQSLGQGPEFLIYFQGTGAADDSGLPNDRFFAVRPEGSVSTLKIQRTERGDSAVYLCASSLPGETQYFGPGTRLLVL.